Listed below are T cell receptor beta chains from one sample, sequenced in a study of OX40 agonist ivuxolimab in advanced cancers. Produced via immunoSEQ multiplex PCR; TCRdb's table is partial and in-frame only. Of over 35,000 clones listed, 82% are singletons. This specimen was CD4+ or CD8+ T cells sorted from blood, taken in a trial of the OX40 agonist ivuxolimab. Receptor source: an adult with an advanced solid tumor such as melanoma, head and neck, liver or kidney cancer. Each CDR3 is given with its conserved first and last residue. D genes are given only for firm matches. Some rows have no size entry. The others give once, few or many, or a class for an expanded clone.

>few|-|TRBJ2-7|TRBV12-5
CASGLVLGPLDEQYF
TGTGCTAGTGGTTTGGTACTGGGACCCCTAGATGAGCAGTACTTC
>-|-|TRBJ2-3|TRBV4-3
CASSQDPGYPSTDTQYF
TGCGCCAGCAGCCAAGATCCGGGTTACCCAAGCACAGATACGCAGTATTTT
>-|-|TRBJ2-7|TRBV7-9
CASSLEPLYEQYF
TGTGCCAGCAGCTTAGAACCTCTTTACGAGCAGTACTTC
>-|-|TRBJ2-2|TRBV18
CASSPPQGIGELFF
TGTGCCAGCTCACCCCCCCAGGGGATCGGGGAGCTGTTTTTT
>-|-|TRBJ1-3|TRBV4-3
CASSQGVTADSGNTIYF
TGCGCCAGCAGCCAAGGGGTGACGGCAGACTCTGGAAACACCATATATTTT
>once|-|TRBJ2-7|TRBV18
CASSPDSTYEQYF
TGTGCCAGCAGTCCAGACAGTACCTACGAGCAGTACTTC
>once|-|TRBJ1-2|TRBV5-6
CASSSRGGSQYGYTF
TGTGCCAGCAGCTCGAGAGGAGGGAGTCAATATGGCTACACCTTC
>-|-|TRBJ2-1|TRBV5-1
CASSSLRGHNEQFF
TGCGCCAGCAGCTCCCTTCGGGGGCACAATGAGCAGTTCTTC
>-|TRBD1|TRBJ2-5|TRBV30
CAWSHDRVPQETQYF
TGTGCCTGGAGTCACGACAGGGTACCCCAAGAGACCCAGTACTTC
>-|-|TRBJ2-1|TRBV11-3
CASSLAGTGLAADNEQFF
TGTGCCAGCAGCTTAGCCGGCACGGGACTGGCGGCTGACAATGAGCAGTTCTTC
>-|TRBD2|TRBJ2-4|TRBV19
CASSGRTEGSGRRNIQYF
TGTGCCAGTTCGGGACGGACGGAGGGTAGCGGGAGGAGAAACATTCAGTACTTC
>-|-|TRBJ2-2|TRBV6-6
CASSYSGAGTGELFF
TGTGCCAGCAGTTACTCCGGGGCGGGCACCGGGGAGCTGTTTTTT
>-|TRBD2|TRBJ2-1|TRBV27
CASRPSGPPYNEQFF
TGTGCCAGCAGGCCTAGCGGACCTCCCTACAATGAGCAGTTCTTC